Presented here are 26 T cell receptor beta chains from one specimen sequenced in a study of spatial heterogeneity in lung cancer. From the 5' RACE reads, TCRdb called clonotypes with MiXCR, one entry per CDR3 protein. The table lists around 89,000 distinct CDR3 sequences, approximately 12% of them singletons, with over 40% in the top ten. Time point meaning: sample taken at primary tumor resection. The sequencing used PBMCs, collected at surgery. The receptors originated from a male donor with early-stage non-small cell lung cancer.

CDR3 protein: CARQGYNEQFF. Written as DNA, the CDR3 is TGTGCCCGGCAGGGATACAATGAGCAGTTCTTC. The chain is built from TRBV21-1 and TRBJ2-1; TRBD2 reflects the table's D call only, with no check against the DNA. TRBV21-1 represents a pseudogene. The CDR3 contains 11 residues.

This rearrangement joins TRBV7-2 to TRBJ1-5; no definite D call. Trimming cost V 0 bases and J 4 bases, with 4 bases left between them. There are 13 residues in the CDR3. Germline CDR1 reads SGHTA; CDR2 reads FQGNSA. CDR3 bases: TGTGCCAGCAGCTTAGCGCGGAATCAGCCCCAGCATTTT. Translation: CASSLARNQPQHF. The full variable domain, its missing parts supplied by reference TRBV7-2 and TRBJ1-5, is GAGVSQSPSNKVTEKGKDVELRCDPISGHTALYWYRQSLGQGLEFLIYFQGNSAPDKSGLPSDRFSAERTGGSVSTLTIQRTQQEDSAVYLCASSLARNQPQHFGDGTRLSIL.

The V and J genes are TRBV2 and TRBJ1-3, with D perhaps TRBD1 (5 bases). Trimming stripped 6 bases from V and 7 bases from J, with 13 bases between. CDR1 and CDR2 from the germline V gene are SNHLY and FYNNEI. The CDR3 is 13 amino acids. For the CDR3, the DNA is TGTGCCAGCAGCGAGGGACCCCAGAACACCATATATTTT. Translating it yields CASSEGPQNTIYF.

This chain connects TRBV12-3 or TRBV12-4 to TRBJ1-2; D not certain. V gave up 8 bases and J gave up 4 bases, with 11 bases separating them. This CDR3 comprises 12 residues. Written as DNA, the CDR3 is TGTGCCAGCGTTCGGGGTGGCTATGGCTACACCTTC. Translated: CASVRGGYGYTF.

This clonotype was detected a few times. The chain uses TRBV29-1 and TRBJ2-7; a weak D match, TRBD2 (6 bases). Trimming removed 7 bases from V and 6 bases from J, with 19 bases in between. Germline V gene lookup returns CDR1 SQVTM and CDR2 ANQGSEA. This CDR3 region has 13 residues. The CDR3 bases are TGCAGCGCGACTAGGTCCTTACCTAGCGAGCAGTACTTC. Translation gives CSATRSLPSEQYF.

In this sample, this clonotype turned up a few times. V and J are TRBV4-1 and TRBJ2-1; D ambiguous. Per the germline V gene, CDR1 is MGHRA and CDR2 is YSYEKL. The CDR3 covers 14 residues. The V end was cut by 0 bases, the J end by 12 bases, with 15 bases between. In DNA form, the CDR3 reads TGCGCCAGCAGCCAAGATACCGCCTCGCAAGGGCAGTTCTTC. Its translation is CASSQDTASQGQFF.

This clonotype was detected many times. V is TRBV28 and J is TRBJ2-5; possibly TRBD2 for D (5 bases). Trimming took off 6 bases at V and 3 bases at J, with 11 bases between the two ends. The CDR3 loop spans 13 amino acids. In germline, CDR1 is MDHEN, CDR2 SYDVKM. The CDR3 DNA reads TGTGCCAGCAGGAGAACTAGAGAAGAGACCCAGTACTTC. Protein sequence: CASRRTREETQYF.

The V and J genes are TRBV6-1 and TRBJ2-1; 9 positions match TRBD2. V shed 2 bases, J shed 4 bases, and the junction held 9 bases outside the gene matches. The V gene's germline CDR1 is MNHNS and CDR2 SASEGT. CDR3 size: 17 residues. The CDR3: CASSEWGASGIYNEQFF. CDR3 in DNA: TGTGCCAGCAGTGAATGGGGTGCTAGCGGGATTTACAATGAGCAGTTCTTC.

This clonotype was counted a few times. CDR3 residues: CASSRSREAYEQYF. CDR3 nucleotide sequence: TGTGCCAGCAGCCGGAGCCGTGAAGCATACGAGCAGTACTTC. This chain links TRBV5-4 with TRBJ2-7; D call uncertain. The CDR3 is 14 amino acids. The germline V and J ends were trimmed by 4 bases and 4 bases, with 15 bases remaining between them. Germline V CDR1 and CDR2: SGHNT, YYREEE (reference sequence).

The genes are TRBV10-3 and TRBJ1-2; D is possibly TRBD1 (6 bases). V lost 6 bases, J lost 3 bases, and 11 bases lay in between. This CDR3 is 13 amino acids long. Germline values: CDR1 ENHRY, CDR2 SYGVKD. The CDR3: CAIRDSRYYGYTF. CDR3 coding DNA: TGTGCCATCAGGGACAGCCGTTACTATGGCTACACCTTC.

This clonotype showed up just a few times. The V and J genes are TRBV20-1 and TRBJ1-1; D possibly corresponds to TRBD1 (5 bases). The CDR3 extends over 14 amino acids. From germline, CDR1 is DFQATT and CDR2 SNEGSKA (reference sequence). The germline V and J ends were trimmed by 6 bases and 0 bases, with 14 bases remaining between them. CDR3: CSAEDRKMNTEAFF. The DNA of the CDR3 is TGCAGTGCGGAAGACAGAAAAATGAACACTGAAGCTTTCTTT.

The rearrangement uses TRBV7-2 and TRBJ2-7; D may correspond to TRBD1 or TRBD2 (5 bases each). V lost 3 bases, J lost 7 bases, and 13 bases lay in between. The CDR3 runs to 13 residues. Germline V gene sequence: CDR1 SGHTA, CDR2 FQGNSA. This CDR3 reads CASSFPGRWEQYF. The CDR3 DNA sequence: TGTGCCAGCAGCTTTCCGGGACGCTGGGAGCAGTACTTC.

This chain links TRBV29-1 with TRBJ2-7; 9 bases line up with TRBD2. Looked up from germline, CDR1 is SQVTM and CDR2 is ANQGSEA. Germline trimming cut 4 bases from V and 3 bases from J; bases unmatched to any gene: 10. This CDR3 region has 15 residues. The CDR3 protein is CSVVFGTSRNYEQYF. In nucleotides, the CDR3 is TGCAGCGTTGTCTTCGGGACTAGCAGAAACTACGAGCAGTACTTC.

This clonotype has only a few counts. The J gene is TRBJ2-7, the V gene TRBV2; D gene unclear. The CDR3 sequence is 15 residues long. The V end was cut by 1 base, the J end by 0 bases, with 10 bases between. Germline V CDR1 and CDR2: SNHLY, FYNNEI. The chain's CDR3 is CASSEDDWSSYEQYF. For the CDR3, the DNA is TGTGCCAGCAGTGAAGACGACTGGTCCTCCTACGAGCAGTACTTC.

This clonotype was observed at least ten times. The CDR3 here is CASSVQGARTGELFF. DNA of the CDR3: TGTGCCAGCAGCGTCCAGGGGGCTCGCACCGGGGAGCTGTTTTTT. The V call is TRBV2, the J call TRBJ2-2, with TRBD1 matching over 8 bases. After removal of 6 bases from V and 4 bases from J, the junction contained 7 bases not matched to a gene. The CDR3 loop spans 15 amino acids. CDR1 is SNHLY and CDR2 is FYNNEI in the germline V gene.

This rearrangement joins TRBV7-3 to TRBJ1-1; possible D gene TRBD1, 5 bases. Germline V lookup: CDR1 SGHTA, CDR2 FQGTGA. The V and J ends lost 5 bases and 4 bases respectively, with 11 bases between them. The CDR3 consists of 13 residues. The CDR3 here is CASSINGGTEAFF. In DNA, the CDR3 is TGTGCCAGCAGCATAAACGGGGGCACTGAAGCTTTCTTT.

This clonotype was detected ten times or more. The chain couples TRBV12-3 or TRBV12-4 to TRBJ1-2; possibly TRBD1 for D (6 bases). The V gene lost 5 bases and the J gene lost 8 bases, with 18 bases spanning the gap. The CDR3 consists of 14 residues. The CDR3 DNA reads TGTGCCAGCAGTCCGGGCCGGGGGCGAGGCGGCTACACCTTC. It is translated as CASSPGRGRGGYTF.

The chain employs TRBV7-2 and TRBJ2-3, with 12 positions matching TRBD2. CDR3 size: 15 residues. Trimming cost V 5 bases and J 7 bases; bases outside gene matches: 7. The germline CDR1 and CDR2 sequences are SGHTA and FQGNSA. CDR3: CASSPTSGGLNTQYF. The CDR3 nucleotides read TGTGCCAGCAGCCCGACTAGCGGGGGACTGAATACGCAGTATTTT.

This clonotype was detected many times. This chain connects TRBV9 to TRBJ2-3, with D uncertain. Trimming left V 4 bases short and J 0 bases short, with 9 bases between. Germline V gives CDR1 SGDLS, CDR2 YYNGEE. This CDR3 spans 14 amino acids. The CDR3 sequence is CASSSRSSTDTQYF. The CDR3 coding sequence is TGTGCCAGCAGCTCCCGCTCTAGCACAGATACGCAGTATTTT. The whole variable domain, remainder taken from reference TRBV9 and TRBJ2-3, is DSGVTQTPKHLITATGQRVTLRCSPRSGDLSVYWYQQSLDQGLQFLIQYYNGEERAKGNILERFSAQQFPDLHSELNLSSLELGDSALYFCASSSRSSTDTQYFGPGTRLTVL.

This clonotype has more than one count but fewer than ten. CDR3 protein: CASSLSGTGVFGEQYF. The CDR3 nucleotides read TGCGCCAGCAGTTTGAGCGGGACAGGGGTATTCGGCGAGCAGTACTTC. This sequence joins TRBV5-1 and TRBJ2-7, with 10 positions matching TRBD1. The CDR3 is 16 residues long. The J segment lost 6 bases and the V segment lost 5 bases, leaving 14 bases of the junction unmatched. Germline assignment: CDR1 SGHRS and CDR2 YFSETQ.

This clonotype was observed a few times. The rearrangement joins TRBV24-1 to TRBJ2-2; 7 positions match TRBD1. The V segment lost 2 bases and the J segment 7 bases; nucleotides outside the gene matches: 6. The CDR3 has 15 residues. CDR1 is KGHDR, CDR2 SFDVKD, per germline. For the CDR3, the DNA is TGTGCCACCAGTGATTACAGGGGTAAGGGCGGGGAGCTGTTTTTT. Its protein product is CATSDYRGKGGELFF.

Notes on this clonotype: This may arise from a read error, as a much more abundant clone is one base away. CDR3 sequence (DNA): TGTGCCCTGCGGGACAGGGGTACAGATACGCCGTATTTT. Its protein product is CALRDRGTDTPYF. The chain links TRBV7-2 to TRBJ2-3; 10 bases are a match to TRBD1. CDR3 size: 13 residues. Germline CDR1 SGHTA, CDR2 FQGNSA.

A few counts support this clonotype. The V call is TRBV12-3 or TRBV12-4, the J call TRBJ1-2; no definite D call. V lost 6 bases and J lost 7, with 15 bases in between. This CDR3 contains 13 residues. The DNA of the CDR3 is TGTGCCAGCAGCCCAGGTGGCGCTGGTGGCTACACCTTC. Its translation: CASSPGGAGGYTF.

This clonotype has a count of ten or more. The genes are TRBV5-8 and TRBJ2-7; D may be TRBD1 or TRBD2 (5 bases each). From germline, CDR1 is SGHTS and CDR2 YDEGEE. The CDR3 runs to 14 residues. The V end was cut by 5 bases, the J end by 5 bases, with 17 bases between. The DNA for the CDR3 is TGTGCCAGCAGAAAAAACCCGGGGCTTAACGAGCAGTACTTC. Translating gives CASRKNPGLNEQYF.

The chain employs TRBV20-1 and TRBJ2-1; D possibly matches TRBD1 or TRBD2 (7 bases each). The CDR3 runs to 14 residues. Per germline, CDR1 DFQATT and CDR2 SNEGSKA (reference sequence). V lost 3 bases, J lost 9 bases, and 18 bases lay in between. DNA for the CDR3: TGCAGTGCTAGCGATAACAGGGGAGGGGGTGAGCAGTTCTTC. Protein product: CSASDNRGGGEQFF.

This clonotype was seen more than once but under ten times. This chain connects TRBV7-2 to TRBJ2-1, with D possibly TRBD1 on 5 matching bases. V was trimmed by 1 base and J by 6 bases, leaving 22 bases between them. This CDR3 is built from 18 residues. Germline lookup yields CDR1 SGHTA and CDR2 FQGNSA. Written as DNA, the CDR3 is TGTGCCAGCAGCTTAGATAGGCTACAGGTTCTCGTTCGCAATGAGCAGTTCTTC. This codes for CASSLDRLQVLVRNEQFF. The full variable domain, with the rest looked up from reference TRBV7-2 and TRBJ2-1, is GAGVSQSPSNKVTEKGKDVELRCDPISGHTALYWYRQSLGQGLEFLIYFQGNSAPDKSGLPSDRFSAERTGGSVSTLTIQRTQQEDSAVYLCASSLDRLQVLVRNEQFFGPGTRLTVL.